This T cell receptor beta chain is from a study of blood T cell repertoires in COVID-19. On the study more broadly: Some COVID-19 samples were acute and others convalescent; all came from the United States, Italy and Spain.

The Seattle site enrolled patients during active infection and followed them longitudinally. Trimming took off 0 bases at V and 1 base at J, with 7 bases between the two ends. The germline gives CDR1 SGHRS, CDR2 YFSETQ. This CDR3 spans 15 amino acids. TCRdb keeps only in-frame clones here, not all; method: immunoSEQ multiplex PCR. The data contain about 69,000 clones, 86% of them seen just once; the ten biggest clones take up approximately 16%. Material for sequencing was peripheral blood. The sequence was collected from a man aged 40-50 years with COVID-19, enrolled during active disease. The chain couples TRBV5-1 to TRBJ2-2, with D perhaps matching TRBD2 (5 bases). CDR3 residues: CASSLDGENTGELFF. The CDR3 bases are TGCGCCAGCAGCTTGGACGGGGAGAACACCGGGGAGCTGTTTTTT.